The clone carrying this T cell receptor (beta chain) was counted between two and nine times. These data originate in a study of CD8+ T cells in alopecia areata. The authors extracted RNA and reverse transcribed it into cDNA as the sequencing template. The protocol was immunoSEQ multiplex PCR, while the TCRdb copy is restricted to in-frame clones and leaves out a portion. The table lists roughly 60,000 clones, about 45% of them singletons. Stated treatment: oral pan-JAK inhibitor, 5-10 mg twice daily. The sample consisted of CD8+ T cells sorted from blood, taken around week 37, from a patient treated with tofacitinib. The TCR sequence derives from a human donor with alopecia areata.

The CDR3 DNA follows: TGTGCCAGCACCCCGGGGCGGCCAGGCACAGATACGCAGTATTTT. This translates into CASTPGRPGTDTQYF. This chain joins TRBV6-1 and TRBJ2-3; D may correspond to TRBD1 or TRBD2 (5 bases each). Germline-derived CDR1 and CDR2 are MNHNS and SASEGT. Trimming took off 7 bases at V and 1 base at J, with 15 bases between the two ends. The CDR3 runs to 15 residues.